This TCR beta chain stems from a study of blood T cell repertoires in COVID-19. Overall study context: From the United States, Italy and Spain came samples of acute and convalescent COVID-19.

In the case of this clone: The same CDR3 also results from other DNA sequences found in this sample.

In the study's own analysis: Reference gene primer amplification gave estimated nucleated cell counts. Using immunoSEQ multiplex PCR, the repertoire was profiled, and TCRdb retains in-frame clones only, with some absent. V, J and clone size derive from that table, while D and trimming were established from the DNA sequence. The sample contains under 200,000 clones, roughly 93% of which appear only once. V dropped 3 bases and J dropped 0 bases, with 5 bases sitting between them. The length of the CDR3 is 13 residues. Sequencing used peripheral blood. The receptor's source is a young man with acute or convalescent COVID-19. V is TRBV12-3 or TRBV12-4 and J is TRBJ1-1; D is unclear. The CDR3 region is CASSFNVNTEAFF. The CDR3, as DNA: TGTGCCAGCAGTTTCAATGTGAACACTGAAGCTTTCTTT.